This TCR gamma chain was found in a study of gamma-delta chains in newborns, infants, children. About the research overall: Microbial exposure reportedly drives polyclonal innate γδ T cell expansion after birth.

TCRdb repeated clone calling on the reads with CATT. Among fewer than 2,000 gamma-chain clones, 68% were seen once, and the ten largest hold 23%. The CDR3 has 18 amino acids. CDR1 and CDR2 (germline): GITISATS, ISYDGTV (reference sequence). V shed 0 bases and J 4 bases; nucleotides not matched to a gene: 6. The J gene is TRGJP, the V gene TRGV9. The J gene is absent in TCRdb and was assigned here via DNA matching to germline. This clonotype originated in a child who was a newborn, infant or young child, either healthy, febrile or measles-vaccinated (not recorded which). Material for sequencing was blood. CDR3 sequence reads: CALWEVNLQELGKKIKVF. The CDR3 DNA reads as TGTGCCTTGTGGGAGGTGAACCTCCAAGAGTTGGGCAAAAAAATCAAGGTATTT.